Shown below are 29 T cell receptor beta chains from a single sample sequenced in a study of T-cell reconstitution after alpha-beta-depleted transplantation in children. The TCRbeta library incorporated unique molecular identifiers. TCRdb re-analysed the PCR reads in MiXCR, keeping a single row per CDR3 protein. In the table there are 600,000 to 800,000 distinct CDR3 sequences, roughly 13% of which are singletons. The source material was PBMCs, sampled before TCRalphabeta/CD19-depleted stem cell transplant. These receptors originate from a girl aged 2 to 9 with congenital amegakaryocytic thrombocytopenia, due to receive a stem cell transplant.

About this clonotype itself: Here the CDR3 omits its conserved ending phenylalanine or tryptophan, so a read error is the likely source. The chain is built from TRBV5-1 and TRBJ2-5; 7 bases match TRBD1. This CDR3 comprises 14 residues. Germline assignment: CDR1 SGHRS and CDR2 YFSETQ. The V gene end was trimmed by 5 bases and the J gene end by 1 base; junction bases not matched to a gene: 5. The CDR3 DNA sequence: TGCGCCAGCAGTTTCGGGACAGCCCAAGAGACCCAGTACTAC. It yields the protein CASSFGTAQETQYY.

This clonotype occurred many times. The rearrangement links TRBV6-1 to TRBJ2-1; TRBD1 might be the D (6 bases). Trimming left V 4 bases short and J 5 bases short, with 18 bases between. CDR3 length: 16 residues. Germline V lookup: CDR1 MNHNS, CDR2 SASEGT. CDR3 residues: CASSAGVAGGDNEQFF. The CDR3 DNA sequence: TGTGCCAGCAGTGCAGGGGTCGCGGGTGGAGACAATGAGCAGTTCTTC.

This chain connects TRBV10-3 to TRBJ1-5; D is ambiguous. Per germline, CDR1 ENHRY and CDR2 SYGVKD. V lost 6 bases to trimming and J lost 3 bases, with 12 bases between them. The CDR3 totals 14 residues. As DNA, the CDR3 is TGTGCCATCAGGGAAGATACTAACAATCAGCCCCAGCATTTT. Its translation is CAIREDTNNQPQHF.

This clonotype was seen ten or more times. V and J are TRBV7-2 and TRBJ2-1; D is unresolved. The CDR3 has 16 amino acids. Germline-derived CDR1 and CDR2 are SGHTA and FQGNSA. Trimming removed 5 bases at V and 0 bases at J, with 14 bases between. DNA for the CDR3: TGTGCCAGCAGCCCCTACGCCGGTAGCTCCTACAATGAGCAGTTCTTC. It yields the protein CASSPYAGSSYNEQFF.

The genes are TRBV29-1 and TRBJ1-1; no clear D. CDR1 is SQVTM, CDR2 ANQGSEA, per germline. The CDR3 is 12 amino acids. The ends were cut back, 3 bases at V and 0 bases at J, with 5 bases in the middle. The CDR3 DNA reads as TGCAGCGTTGAGGCCATGAACACTGAAGCTTTCTTT. This gives the protein CSVEAMNTEAFF.

This clonotype has more than one count but fewer than ten. The chain employs TRBV7-2 and TRBJ2-3; D unresolved. Germline CDR1 is SGHTA and CDR2 is FQGNSA. CDR3 size: 15 residues. Trimming took off 8 bases at V and 2 bases at J, with 17 bases between the two ends. CDR3 bases: TGTGCCAGCGCCCAGACTTCGGATACCACAGATACGCAGTATTTT. Translation: CASAQTSDTTDTQYF.

The V and J genes are TRBV5-1 and TRBJ1-6; unclear D gene. Trimming shortened V by 2 bases and J by 7 bases, and 10 bases separated the two germline ends. CDR3 length: 14 residues. The V gene's germline CDR1 is SGHRS and CDR2 YFSETQ. The CDR3 bases are TGCGCCAGCAGCTTAAAGGGTGGGAATTCACCCCTCCACTTT. Amino acids: CASSLKGGNSPLHF.

At least ten counts were recorded for this clonotype. This chain links TRBV20-1 with TRBJ2-5; D tentatively fits TRBD1 or TRBD2 (5 bases each). Germline V CDR1 and CDR2: DFQATT, SNEGSKA (reference sequence). V lost 3 bases, J lost 2 bases, and 13 bases lay in between. The CDR3 contains 14 residues. The CDR3 coding sequence is TGCAGTGCTAGGAGAGGGACCCGACAAGAGACCCAGTACTTC. It codes for CSARRGTRQETQYF.

Ten or more counts support this clonotype. The chain recombines TRBV29-1 with TRBJ2-3; no clear D. The CDR3 is 12 amino acids. Trimming stripped 3 bases from V and 2 bases from J, with 6 bases between. The germline V gene has CDR1 SQVTM and CDR2 ANQGSEA. CDR3 region: CSVEQITDTQYF. The CDR3 DNA reads as TGCAGCGTTGAGCAGATCACAGATACGCAGTATTTT.

This clonotype occurred many times. The V gene is TRBV4-2, the J gene TRBJ2-7; TRBD2 aligns across 11 bases. Germline V gene data show CDR1 as LGHNA and CDR2 as YNFKEQ. The length of the CDR3 is 17 residues. Trimming cost V 2 bases and J 3 bases; bases outside gene matches: 9. CDR3 in DNA: TGTGCCAGCAGCCAATTCTTGCTAGCGGGAGGTTTCTACGAGCAGTACTTC. Translated: CASSQFLLAGGFYEQYF.

V usage is TRBV20-1 and J usage is TRBJ1-1; 9 nucleotides line up with TRBD1. CDR1 DFQATT and CDR2 SNEGSKA come from the germline V gene (reference sequence). The CDR3 has 13 amino acids. The junction had 8 bases not matched to a gene; V was cut back by 6 bases and J by 6 bases. The CDR3 loop is CSAWDRDGAEAFF. Written as DNA, the CDR3 is TGCAGTGCATGGGACAGGGATGGAGCTGAAGCTTTCTTT.

The chain recombines TRBV20-1 with TRBJ2-7, with TRBD2 identical over 11 bases. Germline V gene sequence: CDR1 DFQATT, CDR2 SNEGSKA (reference sequence). With 4 bases clipped from V and 3 bases from J, the junction kept 11 bases outside the gene matches. CDR3 length: 16 residues. The CDR3 protein is CSANNPGTSGNYEQYF. CDR3 bases: TGCAGTGCTAACAACCCCGGGACTAGCGGCAACTACGAGCAGTACTTC.

This clonotype was picked up a small number of times. CDR3 nucleotides: TGCAGTGCTATTTCATTCCGGGGGATCGGTGAGCAGTTCTTC. It encodes CSAISFRGIGEQFF. This chain links TRBV20-1 with TRBJ2-1, with a possible D match to TRBD2 (6 bases). This CDR3 contains 14 residues. Germline lookup yields CDR1 DFQATT and CDR2 SNEGSKA (reference sequence). Trimming took 4 bases from V and 9 from J, leaving 19 bases between them.

This clonotype showed up many times. This chain uses TRBV20-1 with TRBJ1-5; D might be TRBD1 (6 bases). The CDR3 totals 14 residues. Trimming left V 1 base short and J 7 bases short, with 14 bases between. Germline CDR1 reads DFQATT; CDR2 reads SNEGSKA (reference sequence). The CDR3 DNA reads as TGCAGTGCTAGAGTGGGGGCAGGGCTCCAGCCCCAGCATTTT. Translated, it gives CSARVGAGLQPQHF.

This clonotype was detected many times. This rearrangement joins TRBV5-1 to TRBJ2-3; 7 nucleotides align to TRBD2. This CDR3 has 15 amino acids. The trim removed 4 bases at V and 1 base at J, leaving 6 bases unmatched. Germline V CDR1 and CDR2: SGHRS, YFSETQ. The chain's CDR3 is CASSHIAGRTDTQYF. The CDR3 nucleotides are TGCGCCAGCAGCCATATAGCGGGCCGCACAGATACGCAGTATTTT.

The rearrangement joins TRBV3-1 to TRBJ2-1; 8 bases line up with TRBD2. This CDR3 has 17 amino acids. Germline V CDR1 and CDR2: LGHDT, YNNKEL (reference sequence). J gave up 0 bases and V 0 bases, and 4 bases lay outside the gene matches. CDR3 amino acids: CASSQDPGLASYNEQFF. CDR3 DNA sequence: TGTGCCAGCAGCCAAGACCCAGGACTAGCCTCCTACAATGAGCAGTTCTTC.

V and J are TRBV5-1 and TRBJ2-2; TRBD1 matches at 11 bases. The CDR3 length is 16 residues. The J segment lost 7 bases and the V segment lost 2 bases, leaving 7 bases of the junction unmatched. The germline V gene encodes CDR1 SGHRS and CDR2 YFSETQ. The DNA of the CDR3 is TGCGCCAGCAGCTTCCGGACAGGGGGCTTCATCGGGGAGCTGTTTTTT. Translation: CASSFRTGGFIGELFF.

This clonotype was seen a handful of times. The chain couples TRBV12-3 or TRBV12-4 to TRBJ2-5; 7 positions agree with TRBD2. This CDR3 contains 13 residues. Losses at the gene ends were 1 base for V and 5 bases for J; bases not matched to a gene: 1. The CDR3 is CASSLGEGETQYF. DNA of the CDR3: TGTGCCAGCAGTTTAGGGGAGGGGGAGACCCAGTACTTC.

This clonotype was recorded at least ten times. The chain employs TRBV24-1 and TRBJ2-3, with 9 nucleotides matching TRBD2. The CDR3 consists of 16 residues. The V gene end was trimmed by 3 bases and the J gene end by 3 bases; junction bases not matched to a gene: 6. Germline CDR1 is KGHDR and CDR2 is SFDVKD. CDR3 sequence: CATSDALREGTDTQYF. The CDR3, as DNA: TGTGCCACCAGTGATGCTCTGCGGGAGGGAACAGATACGCAGTATTTT.

The rearrangement joins TRBV5-1 to TRBJ2-2; TRBD2 matches 8 bases. V trimming: 0 bases; J trimming: 7 bases; junction bases outside the gene matches: 5. The V gene's germline CDR1 is SGHRS and CDR2 YFSETQ. The CDR3 length is 15 residues. CDR3 residues: CASSLDGRANGELFF. CDR3 bases: TGCGCCAGCAGCTTGGACGGGAGGGCCAACGGGGAGCTGTTTTTT.

The J gene is TRBJ2-7, the V gene TRBV14, with TRBD2 matching 8 bases. The CDR3 covers 17 residues. J lost 3 bases, V lost 5 bases, and 15 bases had no gene match. Germline V CDR1 and CDR2: SGHDN, FVKESK. The DNA for the CDR3 is TGTGCCAGCAGCAACCCCCGTGGGACTAGTGGGGTCTACGAGCAGTACTTC. Amino acids: CASSNPRGTSGVYEQYF.

This clonotype came up many times. This chain connects TRBV7-2 to TRBJ2-7; 8 bases align to TRBD2. CDR3 size: 15 residues. Germline lookup yields CDR1 SGHTA and CDR2 FQGNSA. The V and J ends lost 5 bases and 3 bases, in that order; junction bases with no gene match: 9. This CDR3 is CASSGQSGLVYEQYF. CDR3 nucleotide sequence: TGTGCCAGCAGCGGACAATCGGGACTAGTCTACGAGCAGTACTTC.

The chain combines TRBV12-3 or TRBV12-4 with TRBJ1-2, with TRBD1 identical over 9 bases. CDR3 length: 13 residues. J gave up 10 bases and V 6 bases, and 9 bases lay outside the gene matches. As DNA, the CDR3 is TGTGCCAGCAGCCTTCAAGGGACAGGGTCCTACACCTTC. Translation gives CASSLQGTGSYTF.

The J gene is TRBJ1-2, the V gene TRBV29-1; D gene unclear. In germline, CDR1 is SQVTM, CDR2 ANQGSEA. Trimming took off 0 bases at V and 1 base at J, with 9 bases between the two ends. CDR3 size: 14 residues. CDR3 in amino acids: CSVEDRDRNYGYTF. CDR3 coding DNA: TGCAGCGTTGAAGACCGGGATCGTAACTATGGCTACACCTTC.

The genes are TRBV29-1 and TRBJ1-1, with a tentative D call TRBD1 (5 bases). Germline loops: CDR1 SQVTM, CDR2 ANQGSEA. The CDR3 runs 12 residues. Trimming pared 7 bases from V and 3 bases from J, leaving 12 bases between. The CDR3 reads CSGQGRDTEAFF. The CDR3 coding sequence is TGCAGCGGGCAGGGAAGGGACACTGAAGCTTTCTTT.

This clonotype was seen at least ten times. The V and J genes are TRBV28 and TRBJ2-2; D is possibly TRBD1 (5 bases). The germline V gene has CDR1 MDHEN and CDR2 SYDVKM. The CDR3 has 13 amino acids. Trimming cost V 7 bases and J 3 bases, with 9 bases left between them. The CDR3 protein is CASIPRDTGELFF. In nucleotides, the CDR3 is TGTGCCAGCATCCCCAGGGACACCGGGGAGCTGTTTTTT. Supplemented by reference TRBV28 and TRBJ2-2, the full variable domain reads DVKVTQSSRYLVKRTGEKVFLECVQDMDHENMFWYRQDPGLGLRLIYFSYDVKMKEKGDIPEGYSVSREKKERFSLILESASTNQTSMYLCASIPRDTGELFFGEGSRLTVL.

This clonotype has a count of ten or more. The genes are TRBV20-1 and TRBJ2-1, with TRBD1 matching 11 bases. The V and J ends lost 3 bases and 7 bases, in that order; junction bases with no gene match: 8. The CDR3 has 15 residues. Germline assignment: CDR1 DFQATT and CDR2 SNEGSKA (reference sequence). CDR3 sequence: CSARQGTGGYNEQFF. The CDR3 DNA sequence: TGCAGTGCTAGGCAAGGGACAGGGGGGTATAATGAGCAGTTCTTC.

This clonotype has ten or more counts. The chain recombines TRBV6-2 or TRBV6-3 with TRBJ2-1, with a tentative D call TRBD2 (5 bases). In germline, CDR1 is MNHEY, CDR2 SVGEGT. Deletions cut 6 bases from V and 9 bases from J, with 15 bases between. The length of the CDR3 is 13 residues. This chain's CDR3 is CASSELVASEQFF. The CDR3 nucleotides read TGTGCCAGCAGCGAACTCGTAGCGAGTGAGCAGTTCTTC.

This clonotype has only a few counts. This chain joins TRBV5-4 and TRBJ2-5, with D perhaps given as TRBD1 or TRBD2 (6 bases each). CDR1 is SGHNT and CDR2 is YYREEE in the germline V gene (reference sequence). The CDR3 is 14 residues long. The V end was cut by 3 bases, the J end by 3 bases, with 12 bases between. Here the CDR3 DNA reads TGTGCCAGCAGCTCTGGGGGCGGGGAAGAGACCCAGTACTTC. It specifies CASSSGGGEETQYF.